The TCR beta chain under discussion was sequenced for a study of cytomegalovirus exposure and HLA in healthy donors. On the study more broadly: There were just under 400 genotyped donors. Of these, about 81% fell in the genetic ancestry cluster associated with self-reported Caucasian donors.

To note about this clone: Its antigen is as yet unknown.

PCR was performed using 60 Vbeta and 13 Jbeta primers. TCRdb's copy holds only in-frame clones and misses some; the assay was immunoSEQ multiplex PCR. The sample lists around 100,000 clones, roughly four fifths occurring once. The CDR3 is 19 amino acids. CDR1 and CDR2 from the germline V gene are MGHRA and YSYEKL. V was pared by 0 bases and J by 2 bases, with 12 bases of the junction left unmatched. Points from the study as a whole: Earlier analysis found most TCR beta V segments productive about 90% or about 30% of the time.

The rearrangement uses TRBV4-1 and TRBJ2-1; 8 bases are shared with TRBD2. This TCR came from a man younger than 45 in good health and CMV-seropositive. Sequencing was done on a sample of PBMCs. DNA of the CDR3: TGCGCCAGCAGCCAAGACGGCATATCAAGCGGGAGAACCTACAATGAGCAGTTCTTC. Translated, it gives CASSQDGISSGRTYNEQFF.